This TCR beta chain was identified in a study of blood T cell repertoires in COVID-19. Overall study: Nucleic acid was either cDNA or gDNA, and it came from T cells, B-cell-depleted T cells, or PBMCs.

The protocol was immunoSEQ multiplex PCR, while the TCRdb copy is restricted to in-frame clones and leaves out a portion. This sample yields more than 95,000 clones, of which around four fifths are seen a single time; 2% to 2.5% belongs to the top ten. The V segment lost 1 base and the J segment 6 bases; nucleotides outside the gene matches: 16. The CDR3 is 19 residues long. CDR1 is LGHDT, CDR2 YNNKEL, per germline (reference sequence). This clone was observed once. Sequenced material: peripheral blood. The receptor was isolated from a man aged 30 to 45 with acute or convalescent COVID-19. This chain uses TRBV3-1 (or the pseudogene TRBV3-2) with TRBJ2-3; TRBD2 matches at 10 bases. The CDR3 nucleotides are TGTGCCAGCAGCCAAGTACATCTAGCGGGAGCTGCTTCCACTGATACGCAGTATTTT. Encoded protein: CASSQVHLAGAASTDTQYF.